These 5 T cell receptor beta chains came from one sample sequenced in a study of T cell responses to AZD1222 COVID-19 vaccine. The protocol was immunoSEQ multiplex PCR, while the TCRdb copy is restricted to in-frame clones and leaves out a portion. The table includes 150,000 to 200,000 clones, about nine tenths detected once. The starting material was peripheral blood, obtained on day 0 of AZD1222 vaccination. Every receptor here comes from an adult in good health.

The CDR3 DNA reads as TGTGCCAGCAGTTACTCAACAGGGGGTGGCTACACCTTC. Translating it yields CASSYSTGGGYTF. The gene calls are TRBV6-2 or TRBV6-3 and TRBJ1-2, with TRBD1 matching over 8 bases. With 0 bases clipped from V and 7 bases from J, the junction kept 1 base outside the gene matches. The CDR3 is made up of 13 amino acids. Germline V gene data show CDR1 as MNHEY and CDR2 as SVGEGT.

V usage is TRBV2 and J usage is TRBJ1-1, with TRBD1 identical over 7 bases. J gave up 4 bases and V 4 bases, and 6 bases lay outside the gene matches. Per germline, CDR1 SNHLY and CDR2 FYNNEI. The CDR3 runs to 14 residues. CDR3 sequence reads: CASSGQGVGTEAFF. CDR3 DNA: TGTGCCAGCAGTGGGCAGGGGGTTGGCACTGAAGCTTTCTTT.

This chain connects TRBV6-2 or TRBV6-3 to TRBJ2-7; TRBD2 matches 9 bases. The V segment lost 4 bases and the J segment 5 bases; nucleotides outside the gene matches: 6. The CDR3 contains 14 residues. The germline V gene encodes CDR1 MNHEY and CDR2 SVGEGT. The CDR3 loop reads CASSSPGGRDEQYF. The CDR3 bases are TGTGCCAGCAGTTCCCCCGGCGGGAGGGACGAGCAGTACTTC.

The chain uses TRBV2 and TRBJ1-5, with 8 bases identical to TRBD1. The length of the CDR3 is 14 residues. CDR1 and CDR2 (germline): SNHLY, FYNNEI. The trim removed 4 bases at V and 1 base at J, leaving 0 bases unmatched. CDR3 DNA: TGTGCCAGCAGTGGGACAGGGAGCAATCAGCCCCAGCATTTT. Translation gives CASSGTGSNQPQHF.

This sequence joins TRBV19 and TRBJ1-6; D is ambiguous. CDR3 length: 14 amino acids. V lost 4 bases and J 9 bases, leaving 13 bases between the germline ends. CDR1 and CDR2 (germline): LNHDA, SQIVND (reference sequence). The CDR3 loop is CASSTSRVGSPLHF. The DNA of the CDR3 is TGTGCCAGTAGTACCTCCCGGGTTGGTTCACCCCTCCACTTT.